This TCR beta chain was retrieved from a study of tumor T cells in aggressive B-cell lymphoma (TCRdb year 2017). Library construction relied on the immunoSEQ multiplex PCR assay. Not all clones reach the TCRdb copy of this immuneACCESS table, which keeps in-frame sequences only. Checked studies attribute under half of the gap to unresolved V genes and leave the rest unexplained. This sample lists 2,500 to 3,000 clones; 65% to 90% were detected once. The leading ten clones occupy roughly 15% of the sample. In regard to this clone: The antigen it binds to is not known. Base qualities are not provided; no much larger clone lies one nucleotide away.

V gives up 0 bases and J gives up 0 bases, and the segment between their germline ends measures 5 bases. From cysteine to phenylalanine, the CDR3 is 14 amino acids long. The retained sequence is limited to the CDR3, 42 bases, with the frame set at the first base. The germline V gene specifies LGHNA as CDR1 and YSLEER as CDR2. This chain is built from TRBV4-3 and TRBJ1-1, with no confidently assigned D gene. Sample: tumor tissue. This TCR derives from an adult with diffuse large B cell lymphoma. Some clones in this sample may be carry-over from other donors' samples. The DNA is TGCGCCAGCAGCCAAGAAACAGTGAACACTGAAGCTTTCTTT. Translated, this is CASSQETVNTEAFF.